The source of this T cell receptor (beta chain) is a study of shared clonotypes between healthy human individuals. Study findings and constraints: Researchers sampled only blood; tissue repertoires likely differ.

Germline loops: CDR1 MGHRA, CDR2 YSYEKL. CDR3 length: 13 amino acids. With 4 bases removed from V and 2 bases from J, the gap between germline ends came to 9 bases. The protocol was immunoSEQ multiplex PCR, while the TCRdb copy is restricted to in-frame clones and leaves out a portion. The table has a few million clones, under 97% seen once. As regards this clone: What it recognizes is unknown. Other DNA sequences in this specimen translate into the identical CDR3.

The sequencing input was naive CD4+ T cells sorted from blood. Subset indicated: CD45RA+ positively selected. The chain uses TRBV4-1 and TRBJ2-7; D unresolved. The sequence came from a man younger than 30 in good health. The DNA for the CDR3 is TGCGCCAGCAGCCCTCTAGGGACCTACGAGCAGTACTTC. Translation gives CASSPLGTYEQYF.